These 14 T cell receptor beta chains originate from one sample sequenced in a study of shared clonotypes between healthy human individuals. Sequenced by immunoSEQ multiplex PCR; TCRdb stores in-frame clones only, minus some. The sample records approximately 1.9 million clones, approximately 92% being singletons. CD8 cells regarded as naive lacked CD45RO, were positively chosen for CCR7, and omitted terminally differentiated effector memory CD45RA+ cells. The specimen sequenced was naive CD8+ T cells from PBMCs. All receptors derive from a man younger than 30 in good health. Some clones in this sample may be carry-over from other donors' samples.

The chain links TRBV7-9 to TRBJ1-5, with a possible D match to TRBD1 (6 bases). Germline CDR1 reads SEHNR; CDR2 reads FQNEAQ (reference sequence). The V and J ends lost 1 base and 7 bases respectively, with 14 bases between them. CDR3 size: 15 residues. This CDR3 reads CASSLGGSGAQPQHF. In DNA, the CDR3 is TGTGCCAGCAGCTTAGGAGGCTCGGGGGCCCAGCCCCAGCATTTT.

This clone was detected once. The chain is built from TRBV9 and TRBJ2-3, with 12 bases identical to TRBD1. Germline CDR1 SGDLS, CDR2 YYNGEE. Trimming took 4 bases from V and 4 from J; bases not matched to a gene: 4. The CDR3 loop spans 15 amino acids. CDR3 sequence (DNA): TGTGCCAGCAGCTCCGGGACAGGGGGCCCAGATACGCAGTATTTT. The encoded protein is CASSSGTGGPDTQYF.

The rearrangement links TRBV7-9 to TRBJ2-1, with no clear D. Germline loops: CDR1 SEHNR, CDR2 FQNEAQ (reference sequence). The CDR3 covers 13 residues. Trimming shortened V by 6 bases and J by 9 bases, and 15 bases separated the two germline ends. CDR3 sequence (DNA): TGTGCCAGCAGGGACGTTCACTTTGCTGAGCAGTTCTTC. As protein: CASRDVHFAEQFF.

The rearrangement links TRBV19 to TRBJ1-1; D unresolved. The CDR3 extends over 14 amino acids. V was trimmed by 2 bases and J by 7 bases, leaving 14 bases between them. CDR1 is LNHDA and CDR2 is SQIVND in the germline V gene (reference sequence). This CDR3 reads CASSIMAGSGEAFF. CDR3 sequence (DNA): TGTGCCAGTAGTATAATGGCGGGGAGTGGTGAAGCTTTCTTT.

This clone turned up a few times. The chain combines TRBV7-6 with TRBJ1-4; D call uncertain. Per the germline V gene, CDR1 is SGHVS and CDR2 is FNYEAQ. The CDR3 consists of 15 residues. Deletions cut 5 bases from V and 0 bases from J, with 10 bases between. The CDR3 sequence: CASSATVATNEKLFF. CDR3 in DNA: TGTGCCAGCAGCGCCACCGTTGCAACTAATGAAAAACTGTTTTTT.

The chain has TRBV7-9 and TRBJ2-3; D unresolved. The CDR3 spans 16 residues. Trimming left V 4 bases short and J 0 bases short, with 14 bases between. The germline V gene encodes CDR1 SEHNR and CDR2 FQNEAQ (reference sequence). The CDR3, as DNA: TGTGCCAGCAGCTCTGGAGCAGGAACTAGCACAGATACGCAGTATTTT. Translated, it gives CASSSGAGTSTDTQYF. The full variable domain, with the rest looked up from reference TRBV7-9 and TRBJ2-3, is DTGVSQNPRHKITKRGQNVTFRCDPISEHNRLYWYRQTLGQGPEFLTYFQNEAQLEKSRLLSDRFSAERPKGSFSTLEIQRTEQGDSAMYLCASSSGAGTSTDTQYFGPGTRLTVL.

This rearrangement joins TRBV7-9 to TRBJ2-1; perhaps TRBD1 as D (7 bases). Germline CDR1 reads SEHNR; CDR2 reads FQNEAQ (reference sequence). With 10 bases removed from V and 3 bases from J, the gap between germline ends came to 19 bases. This CDR3 is built from 15 residues. CDR3 amino acids: CANNPAGQYYNEQFF. The CDR3 DNA sequence: TGTGCCAACAACCCGGCGGGACAGTACTACAATGAGCAGTTCTTC.

The DNA for the CDR3 is TGCGCCAGCAGCTTGTTCCCAGGGGAAAGTGACGAGACCCAGTACTTC. Translation: CASSLFPGESDETQYF. The chain joins TRBV5-1 to TRBJ2-5; a weak D match, TRBD1 (6 bases). V was trimmed by 1 base and J by 5 bases, leaving 18 bases between them. From germline, CDR1 is SGHRS and CDR2 YFSETQ. The CDR3 contains 16 residues.

The chain recombines TRBV29-1 with TRBJ2-1; D is possibly TRBD2 (6 bases). Germline lookup yields CDR1 SQVTM and CDR2 ANQGSEA. V was cut by 6 bases and J by 7 bases, with 10 bases left in between. The CDR3 contains 11 residues. CDR3 bases: TGCAGCGTGGGCGGGGTGAATGAGCAGTTCTTC. Translation: CSVGGVNEQFF.

J is TRBJ2-7 and V is TRBV27, with 9 bases lining up with TRBD1. V dropped 3 bases and J dropped 4; count of bases not matched to a gene: 10. There are 16 residues in the CDR3. Germline CDR1 and CDR2: MNHEY and SMNVEV (reference sequence). The CDR3 DNA reads as TGTGCCAGCAGTTTTATTTCGGGGACAGGGTCATACGAGCAGTACTTC. Translating gives CASSFISGTGSYEQYF.

Details on this clone: Compared with germline, one end of the junction differs, possibly owing to a read error. This chain links TRBV9 with TRBJ2-2; no definite D call. The CDR3 has 15 amino acids. Germline CDR1 reads SGDLS; CDR2 reads YYNGEE. The CDR3 loop is CVSSVGSDYTGELFF. In nucleotides, the CDR3 is TGTGTCAGCAGCGTAGGGTCGGATTACACCGGGGAGCTGTTTTTT.

The chain combines TRBV13 with TRBJ2-5, with no clear D. CDR3 length equals 14 residues. Trimming pared 5 bases from V and 2 bases from J, leaving 12 bases between. The germline V gene encodes CDR1 PRHDT and CDR2 FYEKMQ (reference sequence). CDR3 sequence (DNA): TGTGCCAGCAGCCTCCTTGCGATACAAGAGACCCAGTACTTC. Its translation is CASSLLAIQETQYF.

This sequence joins TRBV7-3 and TRBJ2-7; 13 nucleotides match TRBD2. The J segment lost 2 bases and the V segment lost 5 bases, leaving 6 bases of the junction unmatched. Germline CDR1 reads SGHTA; CDR2 reads FQGTGA. The CDR3 has 16 amino acids. CDR3: CASSDGLAGETYEQYF. CDR3 bases: TGTGCCAGCAGCGACGGACTAGCGGGAGAGACCTACGAGCAGTACTTC. Full variable domain (missing parts from reference TRBV7-3 and TRBJ2-7): GAGVSQTPSNKVTEKGKYVELRCDPISGHTALYWYRQSLGQGPEFLIYFQGTGAADDSGLPNDRFFAVRPEGSVSTLKIQRTERGDSAVYLCASSDGLAGETYEQYFGPGTRLTVT.

As concerns this clone: Other DNA sequences in the same sample also yield this CDR3. For the CDR3, the DNA is TGTGCCAGCAGTTATCAGGGTAATGAGCAGTTCTTC. This gives the protein CASSYQGNEQFF. V usage is TRBV6-5 and J usage is TRBJ2-1; tentatively, D is TRBD1 (5 bases). V was clipped by 3 bases and J by 7 bases, with 7 bases between them. From germline, CDR1 is MNHEY and CDR2 SVGAGI. This CDR3 spans 12 amino acids.